The next 23 T cell receptor beta chains were all read from a single sample in a study of cytomegalovirus exposure and HLA in healthy donors. The PCR made use of 60 Vbeta and 13 Jbeta primers. This table comes from immunoSEQ multiplex PCR, and its TCRdb copy is limited to in-frame clones, with some not included. The repertoire includes 140,000 to 150,000 clones, approximately 70% of them detected once, and roughly 1.7% sits in the top ten. The sequencing sample was made of PBMCs. Receptor source: a woman between 18 and 29 years old in good health and CMV-seronegative.

This sequence joins TRBV4-3 and TRBJ2-5, with TRBD2 identical over 9 bases. The CDR3 totals 16 residues. Germline CDR1 and CDR2: LGHNA and YSLEER. The V and J ends lost 3 bases and 5 bases, in that order; junction bases with no gene match: 10. CDR3 sequence: CASSQEREVMGETQYF. CDR3 sequence (DNA): TGCGCCAGCAGCCAGGAGCGGGAGGTCATGGGGGAGACCCAGTACTTC.

The V call is TRBV4-3, the J call TRBJ2-3; TRBD1 might be the D (5 bases). The CDR3 has 15 residues. The germline V gene encodes CDR1 LGHNA and CDR2 YSLEER. Trimming removed 0 bases at V and 4 bases at J, with 11 bases between. The CDR3: CASSQERPRADTQYF. CDR3 nucleotides: TGCGCCAGCAGCCAAGAAAGGCCCAGGGCAGATACGCAGTATTTT.

This clone was recorded once. This chain uses TRBV27 with TRBJ1-1; D is ambiguous. Trimming took 7 bases from V and 11 from J, leaving 14 bases between them. The CDR3 spans 11 residues. From germline, CDR1 is MNHEY and CDR2 SMNVEV (reference sequence). The CDR3 region is CASKNAGSAFF. The CDR3 DNA reads TGTGCCAGCAAGAACGCAGGAAGCGCTTTCTTT.

The V gene is TRBV29-1, the J gene TRBJ2-3; no reliable D call. The CDR3 consists of 12 residues. Germline-derived CDR1 and CDR2 are SQVTM and ANQGSEA. The V and J ends lost 3 bases and 2 bases respectively, with 6 bases between them. CDR3 region: CSVDRNTDTQYF. The CDR3 DNA is TGCAGCGTTGACAGGAACACAGATACGCAGTATTTT.

The J gene is TRBJ2-7, the V gene TRBV7-2; maybe TRBD1 (5 bases). Germline assignment: CDR1 SGHTA and CDR2 FQGNSA. V was shortened by 0 bases and J by 3 bases, with 6 bases between the two germline ends. This CDR3 comprises 13 residues. The CDR3: CASSLARDYEQYF. Written as DNA, the CDR3 is TGTGCCAGCAGCTTAGCCAGGGACTACGAGCAGTACTTC.

V and J are TRBV21-1 and TRBJ2-7; TRBD1, the table's D call, lacks a check against the DNA. TRBV21-1 is classified as a pseudogene. CDR3 size: 13 residues. CDR3: CASSKYRTQKQYV. DNA of the CDR3: TGTGCCAGCAGCAAGTATAGGACACAAAAGCAGTACGTC.

The chain is built from TRBV7-2 and TRBJ2-1, with D possibly matching TRBD1 (5 bases). Trimming removed 0 bases at V and 6 bases at J, with 9 bases between. The CDR3 has 14 amino acids. Germline-derived CDR1 and CDR2 are SGHTA and FQGNSA. In DNA form, the CDR3 reads TGTGCCAGCAGCTTAGCGGGGCGCGGCAATGAGCAGTTCTTC. Residues: CASSLAGRGNEQFF.

The chain uses TRBV6-5 and TRBJ2-3, with TRBD2 identical over 7 bases. The V and J ends lost 7 bases and 2 bases, in that order; junction bases with no gene match: 9. CDR1 and CDR2 from the germline V gene are MNHEY and SVGAGI. The CDR3 contains 15 residues. The CDR3 nucleotides are TGTGCCAGCATAGCAGGGAGGGAAGTCACAGATACGCAGTATTTT. Its protein product is CASIAGREVTDTQYF.

The gene calls are TRBV7-8 and TRBJ1-5, with D tentatively TRBD1 (5 bases). CDR1 is SGHVS and CDR2 is FQNEAQ in the germline V gene. The CDR3 runs 15 residues. Trimming cost V 1 base and J 7 bases, with 14 bases left between them. The CDR3 here is CASSLGVRVNQPQHF. The CDR3 bases are TGTGCCAGCAGCTTAGGGGTCAGGGTGAACCAGCCCCAGCATTTT.

The gene calls are TRBV15 and TRBJ1-1; a possible D gene is TRBD1 (6 bases). Germline loops: CDR1 LNHNV, CDR2 YYDKDF (reference sequence). Trimming took 0 bases from V and 7 from J, leaving 12 bases between them. The CDR3 loop spans 14 amino acids. The CDR3 nucleotides are TGTGCCACCAGCAGAGACAGGGGTCCGGGTGAAGCTTTCTTT. Protein: CATSRDRGPGEAFF.

The chain links TRBV7-4 to TRBJ1-1, with 7 bases lining up with TRBD1. The CDR3 totals 14 residues. J gave up 6 bases and V 8 bases, and 12 bases lay outside the gene matches. Germline V lookup: CDR1 SGHVT, CDR2 SQSDAQ. The CDR3 protein is CASHHTGARPEAFF. The CDR3 DNA sequence: TGTGCCAGCCACCACACAGGGGCCAGGCCTGAAGCTTTCTTT.

The chain combines TRBV4-1 with TRBJ2-3, with TRBD1 as a possible D gene (5 bases). Germline CDR1 reads MGHRA; CDR2 reads YSYEKL. There are 16 residues in the CDR3. V shed 1 base and J shed 0 bases, with 11 bases lying between them. CDR3 protein: CASSQGQSPSTDTQYF. DNA of the CDR3: TGCGCCAGCAGCCAAGGACAGTCCCCAAGCACAGATACGCAGTATTTT.

The V and J genes are TRBV7-9 and TRBJ1-5; D call uncertain. Germline CDR1 is SEHNR and CDR2 is FQNEAQ (reference sequence). V shed 1 base and J shed 11 bases, with 12 bases lying between them. This CDR3 has 13 residues. The CDR3 DNA reads as TGTGCCAGCAGCTTAGACGGGGAGGCCTCCCAGCATTTT. This translates into CASSLDGEASQHF.

This sequence joins TRBV10-3 and TRBJ2-2; 11 positions agree with TRBD2. V lost 5 bases, J lost 0 bases, and 2 bases stayed unmatched. The CDR3 consists of 16 residues. Germline V gives CDR1 ENHRY, CDR2 SYGVKD. The CDR3 is CAISLTSGTNTGELFF. The DNA for the CDR3 is TGTGCCATCAGTCTGACTAGCGGGACGAACACCGGGGAGCTGTTTTTT.

The DNA of the CDR3 is TGCGCCAGCAGCCAACAGCCCCATTTTGCAACTAATGAAAAACTGTTTTTT. The encoded protein is CASSQQPHFATNEKLFF. The rearrangement links TRBV5-1 to TRBJ1-4, with unresolved D. The length of the CDR3 is 17 residues. V shed 4 bases and J shed 0 bases, with 16 bases lying between them. Germline assignment: CDR1 SGHRS and CDR2 YFSETQ.

The chain is built from TRBV29-1 and TRBJ1-1; no clear D gene. The CDR3 spans 10 residues. CDR1 SQVTM and CDR2 ANQGSEA come from the germline V gene. Trimming cost V 2 bases and J 7 bases, with 5 bases left between them. CDR3 DNA: TGCAGCGTTGAACGGGGTGAAGCTTTCTTT. Translating gives CSVERGEAFF.

CDR3 loop: CASSFFLSGGSYNEQFF. The CDR3 DNA reads as TGCGCCAGCAGCTTCTTTCTGTCGGGAGGGTCCTACAATGAGCAGTTCTTC. The V gene is TRBV5-1, the J gene TRBJ2-1, with 8 bases aligning to TRBD2. V dropped 2 bases and J dropped 1; count of bases not matched to a gene: 8. The CDR3 has 17 residues. Per the germline V gene, CDR1 is SGHRS and CDR2 is YFSETQ.

The genes are TRBV7-9 and TRBJ2-7; 7 bases match TRBD1. Germline V gene lookup returns CDR1 SEHNR and CDR2 FQNEAQ (reference sequence). CDR3 length equals 14 residues. V was pared by 2 bases and J by 2 bases, with 3 bases of the junction left unmatched. The CDR3 sequence: CASSLRDSTYEQYF. Written as DNA, the CDR3 is TGTGCCAGCAGCTTACGGGACAGTACCTACGAGCAGTACTTC.

The CDR3: CASSVTGGGYGYTF. The CDR3 DNA reads TGTGCCAGCAGCGTGACAGGGGGCGGCTATGGCTACACCTTC. The chain combines TRBV9 with TRBJ1-2, with 10 bases identical to TRBD1. V dropped 2 bases and J dropped 4; count of bases not matched to a gene: 2. The CDR3 is made up of 14 amino acids. Germline assignment: CDR1 SGDLS and CDR2 YYNGEE.

This clone has a single count. Other DNA variants within this sample encode the same CDR3. This sequence joins TRBV6-6 and TRBJ1-1; D uncertain. Trimming removed 6 bases at V and 5 bases at J, with 10 bases between. This CDR3 is 12 amino acids long. In germline, CDR1 is MNHNY, CDR2 SVGAGI (reference sequence). This chain's CDR3 is CASSPGGTEAFF. The CDR3 coding sequence is TGTGCCAGCAGCCCAGGTGGGACTGAAGCTTTCTTT.

This clone was observed a single time. The rearrangement joins TRBV14 to TRBJ2-5; 9 bases are shared with TRBD2. The CDR3 runs to 15 residues. Germline V CDR1 and CDR2: SGHDN, FVKESK. V was clipped by 4 bases and J by 5 bases; unmatched bases: 8. The CDR3 nucleotides are TGTGCCAGCAGCCCCGCGGGGGGGCCGCGGGAGACCCAGTACTTC. Translated: CASSPAGGPRETQYF.

The CDR3 sequence: CASRRQGSFDYGYTF. The CDR3 bases are TGTGCCAGTAGAAGACAGGGTAGTTTCGACTATGGCTACACCTTC. The genes are TRBV19 and TRBJ1-2; TRBD1 matches 7 bases. V lost 6 bases to trimming and J lost 3 bases; unmatched junction nucleotides: 10. Per the germline V gene, CDR1 is LNHDA and CDR2 is SQIVND (reference sequence). The CDR3 is 15 amino acids.

A few counts support this clone. The chain links TRBV28 to TRBJ1-5; no definite D call. The CDR3 runs 15 residues. Trimming removed 3 bases from V and 0 bases from J, with 9 bases in between. CDR1 is MDHEN, CDR2 SYDVKM, per germline. CDR3: CASSFGEISNQPQHF. In nucleotides, the CDR3 is TGTGCCAGCAGTTTCGGAGAGATTAGCAATCAGCCCCAGCATTTT.